These 4 T cell receptor beta chains originate from one sample sequenced in a study of blood T cell repertoires in COVID-19. Sequencing was performed with immunoSEQ multiplex PCR; in TCRdb, only in-frame clones are kept and a portion is missing. The data show about 250,000 clones, more than 70% seen once. Sequencing used peripheral blood. The source of these receptors is a man older than 75 with acute or convalescent COVID-19.

The chain links TRBV11-2 to TRBJ2-1; 7 bases agree with TRBD1. This CDR3 has 16 amino acids. Germline loops: CDR1 SGHAT, CDR2 FQNNGV. The trim removed 0 bases at V and 4 bases at J, leaving 6 bases unmatched. The CDR3 DNA reads TGTGCCAGCAGCTTAGATGGGGCAGGGGGTTACAATGAGCAGTTCTTC. Amino acid sequence: CASSLDGAGGYNEQFF.

A word on this clone: The sample carries other DNA sequences with the same CDR3. The chain combines TRBV5-1 with TRBJ1-2; 7 nucleotides line up with TRBD1. Trimming took 0 bases from V and 7 from J; bases not matched to a gene: 3. The CDR3 spans 13 residues. Germline V gene data show CDR1 as SGHRS and CDR2 as YFSETQ. In DNA form, the CDR3 reads TGCGCCAGCAGCTTGGGACAGGGTGGTGGCTACACCTTC. It yields the protein CASSLGQGGGYTF.

The J gene is TRBJ1-5, the V gene TRBV28, with D perhaps matching TRBD1 (6 bases). The CDR3 is made up of 16 amino acids. The V end was cut by 0 bases, the J end by 2 bases, with 11 bases between. Germline assignment: CDR1 MDHEN and CDR2 SYDVKM. CDR3 nucleotide sequence: TGTGCCAGCAGTTTATGGGGGGCCGGTGGCAATCAGCCCCAGCATTTT. It specifies CASSLWGAGGNQPQHF.

The chain recombines TRBV4-2 with TRBJ2-7; D might be TRBD2 (6 bases). Germline assignment: CDR1 LGHNA and CDR2 YNFKEQ. Deletions cut 0 bases from V and 0 bases from J, with 9 bases between. The CDR3 spans 15 residues. The CDR3 nucleotides read TGTGCCAGCAGCCAAGATAGGCGGGACTCCTACGAGCAGTACTTC. This codes for CASSQDRRDSYEQYF.